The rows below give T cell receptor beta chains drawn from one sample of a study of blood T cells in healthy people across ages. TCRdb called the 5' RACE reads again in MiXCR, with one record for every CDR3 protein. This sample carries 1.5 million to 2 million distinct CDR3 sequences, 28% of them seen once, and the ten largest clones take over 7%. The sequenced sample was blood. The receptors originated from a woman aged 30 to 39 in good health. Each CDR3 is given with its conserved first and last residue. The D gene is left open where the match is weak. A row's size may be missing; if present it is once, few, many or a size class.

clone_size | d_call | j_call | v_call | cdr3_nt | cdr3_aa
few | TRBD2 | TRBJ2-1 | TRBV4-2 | TGTGCCAGCAGCCAACGGACTAGCGGGCTCAATGAGCAGTTCTTC | CASSQRTSGLNEQFF
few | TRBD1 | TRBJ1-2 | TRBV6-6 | TGTGCCAGCAGACCGGGACAGGGGTTCTACACCTTC | CASRPGQGFYTF
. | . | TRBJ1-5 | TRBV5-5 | TGTGCCAGCAGCTCCACCGGGACGTGGAGCAATCAGCCCCAGCATTTT | CASSSTGTWSNQPQHF
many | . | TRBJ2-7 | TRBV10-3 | TGTGCCACCGGCGGGGAGCGTCGGAGGATCCACGAGCAGTACTTC | CATGGERRRIHEQYF
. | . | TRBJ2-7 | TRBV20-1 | TGCTGTGCTAGAGATACCATACCGAACGAGCAGTACTTC | CCARDTIPNEQYF
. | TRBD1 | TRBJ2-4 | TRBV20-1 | TGCAGTGCTAGAGTAGGGGACAGGGGGCGAAACATTCAGTACTTC | CSARVGDRGRNIQYF
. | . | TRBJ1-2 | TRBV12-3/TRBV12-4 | TGTGCCAGCAGTTTAGGGTCCAGAGGCGGCTACACCTTC | CASSLGSRGGYTF
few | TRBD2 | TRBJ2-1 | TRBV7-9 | TGTGCCAGCAGCTTAAAGACTAGCGAGTACAATGAGCAGTTCTTC | CASSLKTSEYNEQFF
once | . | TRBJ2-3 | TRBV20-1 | TGCAGTGCCCCCGAGCTGGGGGGGCCCACAGATACGCAGTATTTT | CSAPELGGPTDTQYF
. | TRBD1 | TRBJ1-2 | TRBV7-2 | TGTGCCAGCAGCGATCCGGGACAGGGGGGCTACACCTTC | CASSDPGQGGYTF
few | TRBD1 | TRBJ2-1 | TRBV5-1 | TGCGCCAGCAGCCTACCGGGACAGAGAGGGATCGATGAGCAGTTCTTC | CASSLPGQRGIDEQFF
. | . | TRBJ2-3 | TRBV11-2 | TGTGCCAGCAGCCTGGTCTCCGTTGGAGATACGCAGTATTTT | CASSLVSVGDTQYF
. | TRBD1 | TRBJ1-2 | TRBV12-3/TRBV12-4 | TGTGCCAGCAGTTGGGACAGAAGGTCGGATGGCTACATCTTC | CASSWDRRSDGYIF
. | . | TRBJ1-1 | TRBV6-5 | TGTGCCAGCAGGGGTCGGGTGAACACTGAAGCTTTCTTT | CASRGRVNTEAFF
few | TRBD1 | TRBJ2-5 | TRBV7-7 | TGTGCCAGCACCGGGACAGTGGAAGAGACCCAGTACTTC | CASTGTVEETQYF
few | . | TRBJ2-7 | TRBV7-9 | TGTGCCAGCAGCCCACAAGGGCAGGACGAGCAGTACTTC | CASSPQGQDEQYF
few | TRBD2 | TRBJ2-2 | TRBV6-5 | TGTGCCAGCAGTTTTCTTAGGGGGGTTAGCGGGAGTGGCGACACCGGGGAGCTGTTTTTT | CASSFLRGVSGSGDTGELFF
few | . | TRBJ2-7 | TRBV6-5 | TGTGCCAGCAGTCCTTTCCCCCCGACAGATTCCTACGAGCAGTACTTC | CASSPFPPTDSYEQYF
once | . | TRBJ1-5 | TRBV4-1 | TGCGCCAGCAGCCAAGGCTCCCAGGGGACTAAACCCAATCAGCCCCAGCATTTT | CASSQGSQGTKPNQPQHF
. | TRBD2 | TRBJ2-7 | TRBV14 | TGTGCCAGCAGCGGACTAGCTGTTCCCTCCTACAATGAGCAGTACTTC | CASSGLAVPSYNEQYF
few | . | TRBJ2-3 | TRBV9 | TGTGCCAGCAGCCTGCGACAGGGAGGGGTCGCAGATACGCAGTATTTT | CASSLRQGGVADTQYF
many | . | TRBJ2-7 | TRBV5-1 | TGCGCCAGCAGCCTAGTGGGGTCCGAGCAGTACTTC | CASSLVGSEQYF
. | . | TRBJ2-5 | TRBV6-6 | TGTGCCAGCAGTAGGTACAGGGACAATGAGCAGTACTTC | CASSRYRDNEQYF
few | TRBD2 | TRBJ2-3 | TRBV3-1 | TGTGCCAGCAGCCCATCCACCGGGACTAGCGGAAATACAGATACGCAGTATTTT | CASSPSTGTSGNTDTQYF
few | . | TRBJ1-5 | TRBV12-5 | TGTGCTAGTGCTACAGGGTATAGCAATCAGCCCCAGCATTTT | CASATGYSNQPQHF
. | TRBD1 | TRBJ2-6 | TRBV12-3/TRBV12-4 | TGTGCCAGCAGTTTGAGGGGGCTCCTCTTCTCTGGGGCCAACGTCCTGACTTTC | CASSLRGLLFSGANVLTF
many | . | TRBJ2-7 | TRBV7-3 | TGTGCCAGCAGCTATAGAGGAGGCGGGACCTCCTACGAGCAGTACTTC | CASSYRGGGTSYEQYF
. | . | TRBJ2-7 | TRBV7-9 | TGTGCCAGCAGCTTGCTGGCCTACAATGAGCAGTACTTC | CASSLLAYNEQYF